Below are 22 T cell receptor beta chains sequenced from a single sample in a study of graft-versus-host responses after intestinal transplantation. TCRdb's copy holds only in-frame clones and misses some; the assay was immunoSEQ multiplex PCR. The top ten hold around 2.3% of the sample, which has fewer than 15,000 clones, around a third seen once. Investigators plated 200,000 CFSE-labeled responder cells together with 200,000 irradiated stimulator cells labeled with violet dye. Sequenced material: alloreactive CD8+ T cells from a mixed lymphocyte reaction culture, taken before intestinal transplant. The subset was: CFSE-low proliferating T cells sorted from approximately 6-day pre-transplant mixed lymphocyte reaction (GvH or HvG direction). The origin of the receptors is a human patient who received an intestinal transplant.

V is TRBV27 and J is TRBJ1-2; D remains unclear. Trimming stripped 3 bases from V and 4 bases from J, with 9 bases between. Germline V gene sequence: CDR1 MNHEY, CDR2 SMNVEV (reference sequence). This CDR3 has 13 amino acids. The CDR3 reads CASSFGGSYGYTF. The DNA for the CDR3 is TGTGCCAGCAGTTTTGGCGGGAGCTATGGCTACACCTTC.

This clone is deemed medium-sized. The chain joins TRBV12-5 to TRBJ1-5, with D possibly matching TRBD1 (6 bases). The CDR3 runs to 16 residues. Germline V lookup: CDR1 LGHNT, CDR2 FRNRAP. The V and J ends lost 5 bases and 3 bases respectively, with 17 bases between them. In nucleotides, the CDR3 is TGTGCTAGTGGTATATACAGGACAGACCTCAATCAGCCCCAGCATTTT. Its protein is CASGIYRTDLNQPQHF.

J is TRBJ1-1 and V is TRBV10-3; 8 nucleotides agree with TRBD1. Germline V gene data show CDR1 as ENHRY and CDR2 as SYGVKD. The CDR3 runs to 18 residues. V gave up 4 bases and J gave up 9 bases; unmatched junction bases: 22. CDR3 residues: CAISGPWARGQSIGKAFF. The CDR3 bases are TGTGCCATCAGTGGGCCGTGGGCCAGGGGGCAAAGTATTGGAAAAGCTTTCTTT.

The chain recombines TRBV9 with TRBJ2-7, with 15 bases that match TRBD2. Trimming removed 4 bases from V and 5 bases from J; junction bases left unmatched: 7. The CDR3 has 16 residues. Germline assignment: CDR1 SGDLS and CDR2 YYNGEE. The CDR3 is CASSPGLAGGTDEQYF. DNA for the CDR3: TGTGCCAGCAGCCCTGGACTAGCGGGGGGGACCGACGAGCAGTACTTC.

The chain has TRBV5-4 and TRBJ2-3; D ambiguous. CDR1 and CDR2 (germline): SGHNT, YYREEE (reference sequence). CDR3 length: 17 amino acids. Trimming took off 2 bases at V and 2 bases at J, with 18 bases between the two ends. Here the CDR3 DNA reads TGTGCCAGCAGCTTTTATGCAGGACCCAGTCCCACAGATACGCAGTATTTT. Amino acid sequence: CASSFYAGPSPTDTQYF. The full variable domain, its missing parts supplied by reference TRBV5-4 and TRBJ2-3, is ETGVTQSPTHLIKTRGQQVTLRCSSQSGHNTVSWYQQALGQGPQFIFQYYREEENGRGNFPPRFSGLQFPNYSSELNVNALELDDSALYLCASSFYAGPSPTDTQYFGPGTRLTVL.

The chain couples TRBV4-1 to TRBJ2-1; TRBD1 or TRBD2 may be the D gene (7 bases each). The CDR3 length is 16 residues. Germline loops: CDR1 MGHRA, CDR2 YSYEKL. Trimming cost V 0 bases and J 9 bases, with 18 bases left between them. The CDR3 coding sequence is TGCGCCAGCAGCCAAGAATGGAGGCAGGGGGAGGGTGAGCAGTTCTTC. Translation gives CASSQEWRQGEGEQFF.

This clone was observed a few times. The chain uses TRBV7-7 and TRBJ1-4, with TRBD1 identical over 8 bases. Germline V gene data show CDR1 as SSHAT and CDR2 as FNYEAQ (reference sequence). The V segment lost 6 bases and the J segment 0 bases; nucleotides outside the gene matches: 12. The CDR3 has 18 residues. The CDR3 DNA is TGTGCCAGCAGGGGGGACAGGAACATAGCCCCAACTAATGAAAAACTGTTTTTT. Translation gives CASRGDRNIAPTNEKLFF.

The chain has TRBV5-8 and TRBJ1-1; 7 bases map to TRBD1. Trimming cost V 4 bases and J 3 bases; bases outside gene matches: 9. The CDR3 has 15 amino acids. The V gene's germline CDR1 is SGHTS and CDR2 YDEGEE. CDR3: CASSPPTGADTEAFF. Here the CDR3 DNA reads TGTGCCAGCAGCCCTCCAACAGGGGCGGACACTGAAGCTTTCTTT.

The chain joins TRBV27 to TRBJ1-2; a weak D match, TRBD1 (5 bases). V dropped 10 bases and J dropped 4 bases, with 22 bases sitting between them. Germline V gene sequence: CDR1 MNHEY, CDR2 SMNVEV (reference sequence). The CDR3 contains 15 residues. Written as DNA, the CDR3 is TGTGCCACTAACCCTGGGGGAGAGGCCCTCTATGGCTACACCTTC. This codes for CATNPGGEALYGYTF.

The chain combines TRBV5-4 with TRBJ2-7, with D possibly being TRBD2 (6 bases). Trimming shortened V by 2 bases and J by 6 bases, and 15 bases separated the two germline ends. Germline CDR1 and CDR2: SGHNT and YYREEE (reference sequence). CDR3 length: 14 residues. The chain's CDR3 is CASSLPDGGGEQYF. CDR3 coding DNA: TGTGCCAGCAGCTTACCCGACGGGGGAGGCGAGCAGTACTTC. The variable domain in full, with the rest retrieved from reference TRBV5-4 and TRBJ2-7, is ETGVTQSPTHLIKTRGQQVTLRCSSQSGHNTVSWYQQALGQGPQFIFQYYREEENGRGNFPPRFSGLQFPNYSSELNVNALELDDSALYLCASSLPDGGGEQYFGPGTRLTVT.

The chain employs TRBV4-1 and TRBJ2-5; 7 nucleotides line up with TRBD1. The CDR3 has 17 amino acids. Per germline, CDR1 MGHRA and CDR2 YSYEKL. J was trimmed by 3 bases and V by 0 bases; bases with no gene match: 10. CDR3 sequence: CASSQERGGQIEETQYF. In DNA, the CDR3 is TGCGCCAGCAGCCAAGAGCGAGGGGGCCAGATAGAAGAGACCCAGTACTTC.

This clone was counted a single time. The genes are TRBV19 and TRBJ1-5; D is perhaps TRBD1 (5 bases). Germline V CDR1 and CDR2: LNHDA, SQIVND (reference sequence). This CDR3 spans 21 amino acids. V lost 6 bases to trimming and J lost 7 bases, with 37 bases between them. CDR3 bases: TGTGCCAGTAGCACCCTCTTAAGGTTGGGCGAAGCGGGGCAGGGTTGGCAGCCCCAGCATTTT. This gives the protein CASSTLLRLGEAGQGWQPQHF.

This chain connects TRBV5-1 to TRBJ1-1; TRBD1 might be the D (6 bases). The CDR3 runs 14 residues. V was pared by 3 bases and J by 5 bases, with 14 bases between. Germline CDR1 SGHRS, CDR2 YFSETQ. The DNA of the CDR3 is TGCGCCAGCAGCTCGAACCTCAGGGGAACTGAAGCTTTCTTT. Translated, it gives CASSSNLRGTEAFF.

For this clone: Additional DNA sequences in this sample encode the identical CDR3. The chain employs TRBV15 and TRBJ1-5; perhaps TRBD1 as D (6 bases). V was shortened by 0 bases and J by 7 bases, with 13 bases between the two germline ends. Germline V gene data show CDR1 as LNHNV and CDR2 as YYDKDF (reference sequence). This CDR3 is built from 15 residues. CDR3 sequence reads: CATSRDLGAGQPQHF. As DNA, the CDR3 is TGTGCCACCAGCAGAGATTTGGGGGCTGGGCAGCCCCAGCATTTT.

The rearrangement links TRBV5-1 to TRBJ2-4; 7 nucleotides line up with TRBD1. J gave up 2 bases and V 5 bases, and 10 bases lay outside the gene matches. The CDR3 is 16 residues long. Germline CDR1 and CDR2: SGHRS and YFSETQ. CDR3 sequence reads: CASSTNDRDSKNIQYF. CDR3 in DNA: TGCGCCAGCAGTACCAACGACAGGGATTCCAAAAACATTCAGTACTTC.

In its sample, this clone ranks as medium-sized (0.01 to 0.1%). This rearrangement joins TRBV13 to TRBJ2-7; D is unresolved. In germline, CDR1 is PRHDT, CDR2 FYEKMQ (reference sequence). The CDR3 length is 12 residues. The V end lost 5 bases, the J end lost 2 bases, and 7 bases lay between the germline ends. CDR3 bases: TGTGCCAGCAGCGGATCCCCCTACGAGCAGTACTTC. It encodes CASSGSPYEQYF.

The table lists this clone with a few counts. The CDR3 nucleotides read TGTGCCAGCAGCTTAGTGGACATACCCGGGGAGCTGTTTTTT. This gives the protein CASSLVDIPGELFF. This sequence joins TRBV11-3 and TRBJ2-2; maybe TRBD1 (5 bases). The germline V gene has CDR1 SGHNT and CDR2 YENEEA. The CDR3 loop spans 14 amino acids. V was shortened by 1 base and J by 6 bases, with 9 bases between the two germline ends.

On this clone: At the DNA level, this CDR3 is encoded by other sequences in the same sample as well. V gene TRBV29-1 combines with J gene TRBJ1-1, with a tentative D call TRBD1 (6 bases). Germline V lookup: CDR1 SQVTM, CDR2 ANQGSEA. CDR3 length: 11 amino acids. V lost 7 bases and J 4 bases, leaving 10 bases between the germline ends. The DNA of the CDR3 is TGCAGCGCCACAGGGTTCACTGAAGCTTTCTTT. It is translated as CSATGFTEAFF.

The V call is TRBV10-3, the J call TRBJ2-5, with 9 bases identical to TRBD2. The V gene end was trimmed by 6 bases and the J gene end by 2 bases; junction bases not matched to a gene: 10. There are 16 residues in the CDR3. Germline assignment: CDR1 ENHRY and CDR2 SYGVKD. CDR3 nucleotides: TGTGCCATCAGCAACAGACCGGGACTAGCACAAGAGACCCAGTACTTC. Its translation is CAISNRPGLAQETQYF.

The chain combines TRBV10-3 with TRBJ2-1, with D uncertain. The V and J ends lost 7 bases and 5 bases respectively, with 9 bases between them. The CDR3 is 12 amino acids. In germline, CDR1 is ENHRY, CDR2 SYGVKD. The DNA of the CDR3 is TGTGCCATCAAAATACCCAACAATGAGCAGTTCTTC. Residues: CAIKIPNNEQFF.

This clone was observed a few times. The same CDR3 arises from other DNA sequences in this sample as well. The chain employs TRBV5-1 and TRBJ1-2; D is unclear. Germline values: CDR1 SGHRS, CDR2 YFSETQ. The CDR3 sequence is 16 residues long. V was trimmed by 4 bases and J by 3 bases, leaving 19 bases between them. CDR3 DNA sequence: TGCGCCAGCAGCCCCTATGATTCGGTGGGGTACTATGGCTACACCTTC. This encodes CASSPYDSVGYYGYTF.

This clone is medium-sized within its sample. V is TRBV6-5 and J is TRBJ2-1; D might be TRBD1 (5 bases). The CDR3 totals 13 residues. V was clipped by 2 bases and J by 7 bases, with 9 bases between them. Germline-derived CDR1 and CDR2 are MNHEY and SVGAGI. The CDR3 DNA reads as TGTGCCAGCAGTTACGGGGCGCTAAATGAGCAGTTCTTC. As protein: CASSYGALNEQFF.